One and the same sample provided the 18 T cell receptor beta chains below, sequenced in a study of CD8 T cells in cerebrospinal fluid in Alzheimer's disease. Reprocessing the 10x single-cell sequencing reads, TCRdb reports a single entry for every CDR3 protein and omits DNA. The specimen's table records over 750 distinct CDR3 sequences. Specimen: cerebrospinal fluid. Receptors originate from a human donor with Parkinson's disease.

By frequency, this clonotype is large. J is TRBJ2-7 and V is TRBV20-1; as DNA is missing, the TRBD2 call by TCRdb cannot be tested. This CDR3 comprises 13 residues. In germline, CDR1 is DFQATT, CDR2 SNEGSKA (reference sequence). CDR3 region: CSAPPSGFYEQYF.

Its frequency marks this clonotype as medium-sized. The chain joins TRBV28 to TRBJ1-1; TCRdb indicates TRBD1, and absent DNA this call remains unverified. Germline CDR1 MDHEN, CDR2 SYDVKM. The length of the CDR3 is 15 residues. CDR3 residues: CASSLKDRLNTEAFF.

This clonotype is medium-sized by frequency. J is TRBJ1-3 and V is TRBV7-2. This CDR3 region has 14 residues. Germline V gives CDR1 SGHTA, CDR2 FQGNSA. CDR3 in amino acids: CASSLVYSGNTIYF. Drawing the rest from reference TRBV7-2 and TRBJ1-3, the complete variable domain is GAGVSQSPSNKVTEKGKDVELRCDPISGHTALYWYRQSLGQGLEFLIYFQGNSAPDKSGLPSDRFSAERTGGSVSTLTIQRTQQEDSAVYLCASSLVYSGNTIYFGEGSWLTVV.

In terms of frequency, this clonotype is large. The V and J genes are TRBV6-6 and TRBJ1-1; there is no DNA to check the TCRdb D call of TRBD1. The CDR3 sequence is 14 residues long. The germline gives CDR1 MNHNY, CDR2 SVGAGI (reference sequence). CDR3 loop: CASTPRDRGTEAFF.

The CDR3 loop is CASSTWTGSNEKLFF. The chain recombines TRBV6-6 with TRBJ1-4. The CDR3 contains 15 residues. CDR1 and CDR2 from the germline V gene are MNHNY and SVGAGI (reference sequence).

This clonotype is deemed medium-sized by its frequency. The CDR3 loop is CASSFEVNTGELFF. V gene TRBV27 combines with J gene TRBJ2-2. CDR3 length: 14 residues. Germline CDR1 and CDR2: MNHEY and SMNVEV (reference sequence).

This clonotype ranks as medium-sized in terms of frequency. The chain has TRBV9 and TRBJ2-7. Germline V CDR1 and CDR2: SGDLS, YYNGEE. The CDR3 has 13 residues. This CDR3 reads CASSVFSGYEQYF.

The chain is built from TRBV29-1 and TRBJ2-3; no DNA is available, so the TRBD1 call from TCRdb remains unchecked. CDR3 length equals 15 residues. Germline CDR1 is SQVTM and CDR2 is ANQGSEA. The CDR3 is CSVEDRGQLTDTQYF.

Frequency places this clonotype as large. The chain recombines TRBV6-1 with TRBJ2-2; TCRdb's D call of TRBD2 is untestable without DNA. This CDR3 is built from 14 residues. The germline gives CDR1 MNHNS, CDR2 SASEGT. CDR3 in amino acids: CASSPLWGAGELFF.

This clonotype is classed as medium-sized by frequency. This rearrangement joins TRBV18 to TRBJ2-2; TCRdb designates TRBD1, a call that cannot be tested without DNA. The CDR3 is 17 amino acids. Germline CDR1 reads KGHSH; CDR2 reads LQKENI. CDR3 sequence reads: CASSPQTGILGTGELFF. Drawing the rest from reference TRBV18 and TRBJ2-2, the complete variable domain is NAGVMQNPRHLVRRRGQEARLRCSPMKGHSHVYWYRQLPEEGLKFMVYLQKENIIDESGMPKERFSAEFPKEGPSILRIQQVVRGDSAAYFCASSPQTGILGTGELFFGEGSRLTVL.

The chain is built from TRBV28 and TRBJ1-5; TCRdb's D call, TRBD1, is unchecked because there is no DNA. Germline CDR1 is MDHEN and CDR2 is SYDVKM. The CDR3 has 17 residues. CDR3 sequence: CASSPPPRVRSNQPQHF.

This clonotype is called large based on its frequency. CDR3 amino acids: CSASAETGGNQPQHF. J is TRBJ1-5 and V is TRBV20-1; no DNA is available, so the TRBD1 call from TCRdb remains unchecked. The CDR3 has 15 residues. Germline loops: CDR1 DFQATT, CDR2 SNEGSKA (reference sequence).

The chain employs TRBV7-2 and TRBJ1-6; TCRdb outputs TRBD1, but without DNA this stays unchecked. This CDR3 contains 14 residues. CDR1 SGHTA and CDR2 FQGNSA come from the germline V gene. CDR3 loop: CASSEDRALPPLHF.

The J gene is TRBJ2-7, the V gene TRBV15; TCRdb returns TRBD1, unconfirmable since there is no DNA. There are 16 residues in the CDR3. Germline V gene sequence: CDR1 LNHNV, CDR2 YYDKDF (reference sequence). The CDR3 loop reads CATSRGPGTASYEQYF.

According to its frequency, this clonotype is medium-sized (0.01 to 0.1%). V is TRBV28 and J is TRBJ2-5; TCRdb designates TRBD2, a call that cannot be tested without DNA. Germline V gene sequence: CDR1 MDHEN, CDR2 SYDVKM. The CDR3 spans 13 residues. CDR3 sequence: CASLGGPGETQYF.

In terms of frequency, this clonotype is large. V is TRBV6-5 and J is TRBJ2-7; as DNA is missing, the TRBD1 call by TCRdb cannot be tested. The CDR3 is 13 amino acids. The germline V gene has CDR1 MNHEY and CDR2 SVGAGI. The CDR3 loop reads CASSYAGDGEQYF.

This clonotype is identified as medium-sized from frequency. V is TRBV20-1 and J is TRBJ2-1; TCRdb names TRBD1, which stays unverified in the absence of DNA. Germline V gene sequence: CDR1 DFQATT, CDR2 SNEGSKA (reference sequence). This CDR3 region has 14 residues. CDR3 region: CSAPQPPGYNEQFF.

Frequency places this clonotype as large. The CDR3: CSARSDLDYGYTF. This chain joins TRBV20-1 and TRBJ1-2. This CDR3 is built from 13 residues. In germline, CDR1 is DFQATT, CDR2 SNEGSKA (reference sequence).